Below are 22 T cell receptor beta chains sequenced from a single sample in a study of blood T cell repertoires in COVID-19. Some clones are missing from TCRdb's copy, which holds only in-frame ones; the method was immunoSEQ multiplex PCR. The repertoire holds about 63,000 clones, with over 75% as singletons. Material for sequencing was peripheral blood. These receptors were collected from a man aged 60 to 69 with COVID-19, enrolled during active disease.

The CDR3 DNA follows: TGTGCCAGCAGCTTAGGTAGGGGTCACGAGCAGTACTTC. It specifies CASSLGRGHEQYF. This chain links TRBV7-8 with TRBJ2-7; D is perhaps TRBD1 (5 bases). The CDR3 is 13 amino acids. V was trimmed by 1 base and J by 5 bases, leaving 9 bases between them. CDR1 and CDR2 (germline): SGHVS, FQNEAQ. Full variable domain (remainder filled in from reference TRBV7-8 and TRBJ2-7): GAGVSQSPRYKVAKRGQDVALRCDPISGHVSLFWYQQALGQGPEFLTYFQNEAQLDKSGLPSDRFFAERPEGSVSTLKIQRTQQEDSAVYLCASSLGRGHEQYFGPGTRLTVT.

The CDR3 reads CASSRWTGGEKLFF. DNA for the CDR3: TGTGCCAGCAGCCGTTGGACAGGGGGGGAAAAACTGTTTTTT. The V and J genes are TRBV3-1 (or the pseudogene TRBV3-2) and TRBJ1-4; 10 bases are a match to TRBD1. J gave up 8 bases and V 4 bases, and 4 bases lay outside the gene matches. There are 14 residues in the CDR3. Germline CDR1 and CDR2: LGHDT and YNNKEL (reference sequence).

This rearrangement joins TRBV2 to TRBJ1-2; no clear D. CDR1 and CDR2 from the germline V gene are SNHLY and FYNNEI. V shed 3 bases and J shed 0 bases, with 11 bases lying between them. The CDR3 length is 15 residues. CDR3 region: CASSEQDSSNYGYTF. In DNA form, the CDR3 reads TGTGCCAGCAGTGAGCAGGATAGTTCTAACTATGGCTACACCTTC.

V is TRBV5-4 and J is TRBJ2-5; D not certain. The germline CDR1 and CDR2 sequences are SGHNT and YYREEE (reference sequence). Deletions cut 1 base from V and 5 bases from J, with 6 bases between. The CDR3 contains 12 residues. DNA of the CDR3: TGTGCCAGCAGCTTGATGTCTGAGACCCAGTACTTC. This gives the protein CASSLMSETQYF. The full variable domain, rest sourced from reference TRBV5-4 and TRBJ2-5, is ETGVTQSPTHLIKTRGQQVTLRCSSQSGHNTVSWYQQALGQGPQFIFQYYREEENGRGNFPPRFSGLQFPNYSSELNVNALELDDSALYLCASSLMSETQYFGPGTRLLVL.

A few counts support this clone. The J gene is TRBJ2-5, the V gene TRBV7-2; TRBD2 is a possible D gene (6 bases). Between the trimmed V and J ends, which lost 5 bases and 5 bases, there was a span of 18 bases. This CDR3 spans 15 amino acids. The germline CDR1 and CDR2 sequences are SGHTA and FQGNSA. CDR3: CASSLTRSGVETQYF. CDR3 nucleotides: TGTGCCAGCAGCCTGACTAGGTCGGGTGTCGAGACCCAGTACTTC.

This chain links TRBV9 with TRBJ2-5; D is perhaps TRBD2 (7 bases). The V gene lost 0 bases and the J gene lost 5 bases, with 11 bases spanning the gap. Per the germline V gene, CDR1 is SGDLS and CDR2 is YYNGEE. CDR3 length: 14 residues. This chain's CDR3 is CASSVAGGWETQYF. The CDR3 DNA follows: TGTGCCAGCAGCGTAGCGGGGGGCTGGGAGACCCAGTACTTC.

Here the CDR3 DNA reads TGTGCCAGCAGTGCACAGGGGTCGGATACGCAGTATTTT. The encoded protein is CASSAQGSDTQYF. The chain recombines TRBV12-3 or TRBV12-4 with TRBJ2-3, with TRBD1 matching over 7 bases. The CDR3 consists of 13 residues. J gave up 6 bases and V 5 bases, and 5 bases lay outside the gene matches.

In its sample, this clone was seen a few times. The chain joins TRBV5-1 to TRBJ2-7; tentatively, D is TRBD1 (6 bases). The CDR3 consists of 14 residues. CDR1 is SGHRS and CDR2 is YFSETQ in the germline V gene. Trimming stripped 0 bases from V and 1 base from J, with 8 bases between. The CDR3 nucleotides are TGCGCCAGCAGCTTGGAGGGACATTCCTACGAGCAGTACTTC. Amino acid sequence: CASSLEGHSYEQYF. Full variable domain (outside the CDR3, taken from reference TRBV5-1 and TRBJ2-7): KAGVTQTPRYLIKTRGQQVTLSCSPISGHRSVSWYQQTPGQGLQFLFEYFSETQRNKGNFPGRFSGRQFSNSRSEMNVSTLELGDSALYLCASSLEGHSYEQYFGPGTRLTVT.

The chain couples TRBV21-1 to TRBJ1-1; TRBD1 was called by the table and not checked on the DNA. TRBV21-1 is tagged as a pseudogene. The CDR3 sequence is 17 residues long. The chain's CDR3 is CASSELGGQTPNTEAFF. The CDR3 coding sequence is TGTGCCAGCAGCGAACTAGGGGGCCAGACCCCGAACACTGAAGCTTTCTTT.

This chain's CDR3 is CASSLRQIGSPLHF. CDR3 coding DNA: TGTGCCAGCAGCTTGAGACAGATAGGCTCACCCCTCCACTTT. This chain connects TRBV5-8 to TRBJ1-6; D is possibly TRBD1 (5 bases). Germline values: CDR1 SGHTS, CDR2 YDEGEE. Trimming removed 1 base from V and 10 bases from J, with 12 bases in between. The length of the CDR3 is 14 residues.

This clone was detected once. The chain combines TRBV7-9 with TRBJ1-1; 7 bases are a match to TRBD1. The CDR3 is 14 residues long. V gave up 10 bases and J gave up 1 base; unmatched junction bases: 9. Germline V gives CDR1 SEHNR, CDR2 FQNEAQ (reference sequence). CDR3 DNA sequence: TGTGCCACACAGAAAGGGGGCGCGAACACTGAAGCTTTCTTT. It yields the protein CATQKGGANTEAFF. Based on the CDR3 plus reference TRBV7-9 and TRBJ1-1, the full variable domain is DTGVSQNPRHKITKRGQNVTFRCDPISEHNRLYWYRQTLGQGPEFLTYFQNEAQLEKSRLLSDRFSAERPKGSFSTLEIQRTEQGDSAMYLCATQKGGANTEAFFGQGTRLTVV.

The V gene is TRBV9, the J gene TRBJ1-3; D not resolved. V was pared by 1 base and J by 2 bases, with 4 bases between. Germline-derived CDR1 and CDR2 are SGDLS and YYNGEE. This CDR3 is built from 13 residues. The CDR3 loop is CASSVQTGNTIYF. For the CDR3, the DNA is TGTGCCAGCAGCGTACAAACTGGAAACACCATATATTTT.

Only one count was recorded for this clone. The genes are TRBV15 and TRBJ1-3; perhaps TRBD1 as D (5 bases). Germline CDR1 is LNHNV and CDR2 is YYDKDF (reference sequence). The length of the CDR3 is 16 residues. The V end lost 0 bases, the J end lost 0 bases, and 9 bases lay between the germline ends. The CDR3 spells CATSRDYGGSGNTIYF. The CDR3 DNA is TGTGCCACCAGCAGAGATTACGGGGGCTCTGGAAACACCATATATTTT.

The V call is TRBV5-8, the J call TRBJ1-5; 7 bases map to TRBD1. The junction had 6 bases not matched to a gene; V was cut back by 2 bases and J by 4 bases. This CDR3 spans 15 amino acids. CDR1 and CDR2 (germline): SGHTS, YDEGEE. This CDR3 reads CASSLSPGGNQPQHF. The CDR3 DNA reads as TGTGCCAGCAGCTTATCCCCAGGGGGTAATCAGCCCCAGCATTTT.

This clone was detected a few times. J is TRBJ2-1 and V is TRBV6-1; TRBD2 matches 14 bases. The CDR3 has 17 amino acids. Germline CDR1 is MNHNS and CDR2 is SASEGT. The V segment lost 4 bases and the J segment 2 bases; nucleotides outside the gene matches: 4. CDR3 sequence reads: CASSGTSGRWTYNEQFF. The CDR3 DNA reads TGTGCCAGCAGTGGGACTAGCGGGAGGTGGACCTACAATGAGCAGTTCTTC.

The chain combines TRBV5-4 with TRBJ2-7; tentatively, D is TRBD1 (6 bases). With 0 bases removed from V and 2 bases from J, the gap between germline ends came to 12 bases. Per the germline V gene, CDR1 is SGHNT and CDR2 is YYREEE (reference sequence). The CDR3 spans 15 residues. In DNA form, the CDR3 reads TGTGCCAGCAGCTTGGGACAGGACTTCCCCTACGAGCAGTACTTC. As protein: CASSLGQDFPYEQYF.

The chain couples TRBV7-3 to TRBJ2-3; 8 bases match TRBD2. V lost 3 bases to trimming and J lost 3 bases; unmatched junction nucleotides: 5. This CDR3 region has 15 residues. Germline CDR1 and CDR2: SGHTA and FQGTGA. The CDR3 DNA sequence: TGTGCCAGCAGCTTCTCGGGGGGGCCTACAGATACGCAGTATTTT. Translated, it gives CASSFSGGPTDTQYF.

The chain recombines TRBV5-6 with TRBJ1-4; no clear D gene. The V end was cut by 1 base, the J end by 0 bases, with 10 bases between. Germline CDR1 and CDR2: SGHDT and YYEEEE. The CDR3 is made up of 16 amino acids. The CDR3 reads CASSLFGGSTNEKLFF. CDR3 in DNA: TGTGCCAGCAGCTTGTTTGGAGGGTCAACTAATGAAAAACTGTTTTTT.

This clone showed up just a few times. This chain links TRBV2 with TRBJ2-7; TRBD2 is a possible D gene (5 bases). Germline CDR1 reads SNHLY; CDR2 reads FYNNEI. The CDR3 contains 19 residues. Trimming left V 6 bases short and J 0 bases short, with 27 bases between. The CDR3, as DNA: TGTGCCAGCAGACACGTACTAAGCTCGGGCGGGTCTATCTCCTACGAGCAGTACTTC. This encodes CASRHVLSSGGSISYEQYF.

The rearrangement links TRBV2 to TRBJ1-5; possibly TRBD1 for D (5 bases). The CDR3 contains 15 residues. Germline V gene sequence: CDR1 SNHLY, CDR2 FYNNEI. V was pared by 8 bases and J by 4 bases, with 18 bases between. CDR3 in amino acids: CASRKDTLENQPQHF. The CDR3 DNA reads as TGTGCCAGCCGAAAGGACACCCTGGAAAATCAGCCCCAGCATTTT.

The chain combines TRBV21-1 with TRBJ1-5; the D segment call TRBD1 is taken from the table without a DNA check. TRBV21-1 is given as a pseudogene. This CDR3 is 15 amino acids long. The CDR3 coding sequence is TGTGCCAGCAGCAAAGCGGACGAGGGGGTCCGGCCCCAGCATTTT. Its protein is CASSKADEGVRPQHF.

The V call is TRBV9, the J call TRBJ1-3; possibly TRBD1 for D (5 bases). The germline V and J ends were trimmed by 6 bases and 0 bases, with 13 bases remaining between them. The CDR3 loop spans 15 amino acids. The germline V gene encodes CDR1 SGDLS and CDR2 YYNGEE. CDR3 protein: CASTPEDNSGNTIYF. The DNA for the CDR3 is TGTGCCAGCACCCCAGAGGACAACTCTGGAAACACCATATATTTT.